This section outlines one T cell receptor beta chain sequence together with its context. This sample is part of a study of blood T cell repertoires in COVID-19. Across the whole study: Italy, Spain and the United States were the sources of the convalescent and acute COVID-19 samples.

Authors' methods: How many nucleated cells were present was estimated from reference gene primer amplification. Clones were sequenced by immunoSEQ multiplex PCR, and TCRdb holds only the in-frame ones, with some missing. V and J calls and clone size are those listed in that table; D and trimming were worked out from the DNA. The sample records approximately 170,000 clones, about nine tenths being singletons. Sequencing was carried out using peripheral blood. This receptor was obtained from a man between 65 and 85 years old with acute or convalescent COVID-19.

In DNA, the CDR3 is TGTGCCAGCACCACCCCCCACAGGAACTATGGCTACACCTTC. Its protein is CASTTPHRNYGYTF. The chain has TRBV28 and TRBJ1-2; weak D call: TRBD1 (5 bases). Looked up from germline, CDR1 is MDHEN and CDR2 is SYDVKM. This CDR3 spans 14 amino acids. Trimming removed 7 bases at V and 2 bases at J, with 14 bases between.